The 3 T cell receptor beta chains reported below all come from one sample, sequenced in a study of blood T cell repertoires in COVID-19. Sequenced by immunoSEQ multiplex PCR; TCRdb stores in-frame clones only, minus some. This sample has more than 95,000 clones, with around nine tenths found just once. The sequenced sample consisted of peripheral blood. These receptors all stem from a human donor in a cohort sampled during active COVID-19.

The rearrangement uses TRBV6-5 and TRBJ1-2, with D uncertain. This CDR3 region has 13 residues. Germline loops: CDR1 MNHEY, CDR2 SVGAGI. The V end was cut by 5 bases, the J end by 1 base, with 8 bases between. The CDR3 coding sequence is TGTGCCAGCAGTACCCACAGTAACTATGGCTACACCTTC. Its protein is CASSTHSNYGYTF.

This chain connects TRBV9 to TRBJ2-1; D is possibly TRBD2 (6 bases). Germline V CDR1 and CDR2: SGDLS, YYNGEE. CDR3 length: 14 residues. V was trimmed by 4 bases and J by 6 bases, leaving 14 bases between them. This CDR3 is CASSPVPGVNEQFF. As DNA, the CDR3 is TGTGCCAGCAGCCCAGTCCCGGGAGTCAATGAGCAGTTCTTC.

The genes are TRBV6-2 or TRBV6-3 and TRBJ1-5; no clear D. CDR1 and CDR2 from the germline V gene are MNHEY and SVGEGT. With 2 bases removed from V and 6 bases from J, the gap between germline ends came to 11 bases. The CDR3 is 14 residues long. DNA of the CDR3: TGTGCCAGCAGTTACGACCCGACTGGTCAGCCCCAGCATTTT. Amino acids: CASSYDPTGQPQHF.